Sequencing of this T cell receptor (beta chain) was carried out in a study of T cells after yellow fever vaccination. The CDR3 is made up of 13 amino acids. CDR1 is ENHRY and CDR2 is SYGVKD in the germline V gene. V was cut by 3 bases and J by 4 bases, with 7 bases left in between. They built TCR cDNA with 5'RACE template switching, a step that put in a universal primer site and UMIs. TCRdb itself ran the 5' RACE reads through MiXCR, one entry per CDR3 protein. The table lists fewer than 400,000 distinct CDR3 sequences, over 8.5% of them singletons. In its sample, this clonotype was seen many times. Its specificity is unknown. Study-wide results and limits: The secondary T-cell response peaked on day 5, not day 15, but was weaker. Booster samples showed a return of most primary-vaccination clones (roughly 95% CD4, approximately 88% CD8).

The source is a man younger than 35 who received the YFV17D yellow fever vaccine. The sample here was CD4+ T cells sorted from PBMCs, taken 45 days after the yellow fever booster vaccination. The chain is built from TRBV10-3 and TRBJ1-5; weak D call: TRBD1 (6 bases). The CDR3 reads CAISEGGNQPQHF. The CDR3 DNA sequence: TGTGCCATCAGTGAAGGGGGGAATCAGCCCCAGCATTTT.